The 25 T cell receptor beta chains in this list originate from one sample, sequenced in a study of blood T cell repertoires in COVID-19. TCRdb's copy holds only in-frame clones and misses some; the assay was immunoSEQ multiplex PCR. The data hold about 250,000 clones, with roughly 86% observed a single time. Sequenced input: peripheral blood. The receptor set was obtained from a woman between 55 and 75 years old who had recovered from COVID-19.

The V call is TRBV24-1, the J call TRBJ1-4; 7 nucleotides match TRBD1. The CDR3 loop spans 15 amino acids. J lost 5 bases, V lost 4 bases, and 6 bases had no gene match. Germline CDR1 and CDR2: KGHDR and SFDVKD. CDR3 DNA sequence: TGTGCCACCAGTGACGCGGGGACAGCAAATGAAAAACTGTTTTTT. It is translated as CATSDAGTANEKLFF.

The chain carries TRBV4-1 and TRBJ1-2, with a tentative D call TRBD1 (6 bases). Germline V CDR1 and CDR2: MGHRA, YSYEKL. V was shortened by 1 base and J by 3 bases, with 12 bases between the two germline ends. This CDR3 is 15 amino acids long. The CDR3 DNA follows: TGCGCCAGCAGCCAAGGACAGGTTGATTACTATGGCTACACCTTC. It codes for CASSQGQVDYYGYTF.

The sample holds one count of this clone. The J gene is TRBJ1-2, the V gene TRBV19, with D possibly TRBD1 on 6 matching bases. The CDR3 runs to 15 residues. CDR1 LNHDA and CDR2 SQIVND come from the germline V gene (reference sequence). V shed 6 bases and J shed 4 bases, with 18 bases lying between them. DNA for the CDR3: TGTGCCAGTAGCGGGACAACTACTGGTTTCTATGGCTACACCTTC. This translates into CASSGTTTGFYGYTF.

The table lists this clone with a few counts. The CDR3: CASSGGSYEQYF. Written as DNA, the CDR3 is TGTGCCAGCAGCGGGGGTTCCTACGAGCAGTACTTC. This chain uses TRBV27 with TRBJ2-7, with D perhaps TRBD2 (6 bases). CDR3 length equals 12 residues. With 6 bases removed from V and 1 base from J, the gap between germline ends came to 7 bases. CDR1 is MNHEY and CDR2 is SMNVEV in the germline V gene (reference sequence).

CDR3 in amino acids: CASSPGYGNTIYF. CDR3 nucleotide sequence: TGTGCCAGCAGCCCGGGGTATGGAAACACCATATATTTT. The chain carries TRBV6-5 and TRBJ1-3; D remains unclear. Germline CDR1 and CDR2: MNHEY and SVGAGI. This CDR3 has 13 residues. Trimming stripped 6 bases from V and 3 bases from J, with 9 bases between.

V gene TRBV7-9 combines with J gene TRBJ2-1; 8 bases fit TRBD1. This CDR3 has 14 residues. The germline V gene has CDR1 SEHNR and CDR2 FQNEAQ (reference sequence). J lost 6 bases, V lost 5 bases, and 6 bases had no gene match. The CDR3 DNA is TGTGCCAGCAGCCTGCCGGACAGGGCCAATGAGCAGTTCTTC. Translated: CASSLPDRANEQFF.

This sequence joins TRBV28 and TRBJ2-3; 7 nucleotides match TRBD1. In germline, CDR1 is MDHEN, CDR2 SYDVKM. The CDR3 is 11 amino acids. The trim removed 3 bases at V and 11 bases at J, leaving 2 bases unmatched. CDR3 nucleotide sequence: TGTGCCAGCAGTTTCGCAGGGGGGCAGTATTTT. It yields the protein CASSFAGGQYF. Variable domain in full (rest from reference TRBV28 and TRBJ2-3): DVKVTQSSRYLVKRTGEKVFLECVQDMDHENMFWYRQDPGLGLRLIYFSYDVKMKEKGDIPEGYSVSREKKERFSLILESASTNQTSMYLCASSFAGGQYFGPGTRLTVL.

The chain recombines TRBV28 with TRBJ2-2, with 10 bases identical to TRBD2. V lost 5 bases, J lost 6 bases, and 3 bases stayed unmatched. This CDR3 is 14 amino acids long. Germline loops: CDR1 MDHEN, CDR2 SYDVKM. CDR3 sequence: CASSPSGGAGELFF. The CDR3 DNA sequence: TGTGCCAGCAGTCCTAGCGGGGGAGCCGGGGAGCTGTTTTTT.

The rearrangement joins TRBV3-1 (or the pseudogene TRBV3-2) to TRBJ1-5; perhaps TRBD1 as D (5 bases). This CDR3 comprises 16 residues. V lost 1 base and J lost 4, with 14 bases in between. Looked up from germline, CDR1 is LGHDT and CDR2 is YNNKEL (reference sequence). CDR3 in DNA: TGTGCCAGCAGCCAAGGGGAGGGACTCCTGAATCAGCCCCAGCATTTT. Translation: CASSQGEGLLNQPQHF.

The chain recombines TRBV28 with TRBJ2-7; 7 bases agree with TRBD1. CDR3 size: 15 residues. With V trimmed by 6 bases and J by 0 bases, 8 bases remained unmatched. The germline CDR1 and CDR2 sequences are MDHEN and SYDVKM. The DNA for the CDR3 is TGTGCCAGCAGGACAGGGTACAGTAACTCCTACGAGCAGTACTTC. Its protein product is CASRTGYSNSYEQYF.

This clone was seen once. The chain recombines TRBV10-3 with TRBJ1-2, with unresolved D. V shed 5 bases and J shed 7 bases, with 17 bases lying between them. Germline CDR1 ENHRY, CDR2 SYGVKD. This CDR3 region has 14 residues. CDR3 sequence reads: CAISTTVTSGGYTF. As DNA, the CDR3 is TGTGCCATCAGTACCACGGTGACCTCGGGTGGCTACACCTTC.

The chain carries TRBV7-8 and TRBJ1-5; D may be TRBD1 (6 bases). The V gene lost 5 bases and the J gene lost 5 bases, with 7 bases spanning the gap. The CDR3 is made up of 12 amino acids. Looked up from germline, CDR1 is SGHVS and CDR2 is FQNEAQ. CDR3 in DNA: TGTGCCAGCAGCCCAGGGGATCAGCCCCAGCATTTT. Amino acid sequence: CASSPGDQPQHF.

J is TRBJ2-1 and V is TRBV10-3, with TRBD2 matching 8 bases. The ends lost 8 bases at V and 9 bases at J; junction bases unmatched: 9. The germline gives CDR1 ENHRY, CDR2 SYGVKD. The CDR3 loop spans 13 amino acids. CDR3 bases: TGTGCCATCGCGGGGGGCGAGGCAAGTGAGCAGTTCTTC. Its translation: CAIAGGEASEQFF.

The chain carries TRBV6-5 and TRBJ2-7; the D gene is possibly TRBD1 (5 bases). The length of the CDR3 is 16 residues. Germline values: CDR1 MNHEY, CDR2 SVGAGI. The V gene lost 2 bases and the J gene lost 0 bases, with 14 bases spanning the gap. CDR3 sequence reads: CASSYKRDRSSYEQYF. The CDR3 DNA reads as TGTGCCAGCAGTTACAAGAGAGACAGAAGCTCCTACGAGCAGTACTTC.

This clone was found once. V gene TRBV5-8 combines with J gene TRBJ2-4; 8 bases fit TRBD1. Germline-derived CDR1 and CDR2 are SGHTS and YDEGEE. V shed 5 bases and J 6 bases; nucleotides not matched to a gene: 4. The CDR3 is 13 amino acids. The CDR3 reads CASSFDRGNIQYF. The CDR3 DNA follows: TGTGCCAGCAGTTTTGACAGGGGAAACATTCAGTACTTC.

As regards this clone: A read error may account for a junction end that differs from germline. The rearrangement links TRBV7-7 to TRBJ1-4; weak D call: TRBD1 (5 bases). Germline V lookup: CDR1 SSHAT, CDR2 FNYEAQ (reference sequence). The CDR3 is 16 amino acids. In nucleotides, the CDR3 is TGTGCTAGCAGCCAGGGACTTCCAGGGACTAATGAAAAACTGTTTTTT. Translating it yields CASSQGLPGTNEKLFF.

V is TRBV15 and J is TRBJ1-1; 9 bases match TRBD1. This CDR3 has 19 amino acids. CDR1 is LNHNV and CDR2 is YYDKDF in the germline V gene (reference sequence). The V and J ends lost 0 bases and 1 base, in that order; junction bases with no gene match: 12. Written as DNA, the CDR3 is TGTGCCACCAGCAGAGATATAGAGGACAGGGGCCGCGGGAACACTGAAGCTTTCTTT. This encodes CATSRDIEDRGRGNTEAFF.

This sequence joins TRBV5-4 and TRBJ2-1, with 10 bases identical to TRBD2. The V gene end was trimmed by 3 bases and the J gene end by 2 bases; junction bases not matched to a gene: 2. Germline CDR1 reads SGHNT; CDR2 reads YYREEE (reference sequence). The CDR3 contains 15 residues. The CDR3, as DNA: TGTGCCAGCAGCTCACTAGCGGGGCCCTACAATGAGCAGTTCTTC. Amino acids: CASSSLAGPYNEQFF.

This chain connects TRBV11-2 to TRBJ1-2; perhaps TRBD1 as D (5 bases). Germline V gene lookup returns CDR1 SGHAT and CDR2 FQNNGV. The CDR3 covers 13 residues. V gave up 5 bases and J gave up 8 bases, with 15 bases separating them. CDR3 amino acids: CASSPRQGGGYTF. Written as DNA, the CDR3 is TGTGCCAGCAGCCCCCGGCAGGGAGGCGGCTACACCTTC.

The chain links TRBV2 to TRBJ2-1, with 8 bases identical to TRBD2. The trim removed 5 bases at V and 4 bases at J, leaving 10 bases unmatched. The length of the CDR3 is 16 residues. CDR1 and CDR2 from the germline V gene are SNHLY and FYNNEI. In DNA form, the CDR3 reads TGTGCCAGCAGTTCTCTCCGGGGGGGCTTTTACAATGAGCAGTTCTTC. Protein sequence: CASSSLRGGFYNEQFF.

The CDR3 nucleotides read TGTGCCAGCAGCTTAGTCGCAGAGGATGAAAAACTGTTTTTT. As protein: CASSLVAEDEKLFF. V and J are TRBV7-9 and TRBJ1-4; D is uncertain. Deletions cut 1 base from V and 6 bases from J, with 9 bases between. This CDR3 spans 14 amino acids. Germline-derived CDR1 and CDR2 are SEHNR and FQNEAQ (reference sequence). Full variable domain (remainder filled in from reference TRBV7-9 and TRBJ1-4): DTGVSQNPRHKITKRGQNVTFRCDPISEHNRLYWYRQTLGQGPEFLTYFQNEAQLEKSRLLSDRFSAERPKGSFSTLEIQRTEQGDSAMYLCASSLVAEDEKLFFGSGTQLSVL.

This chain connects TRBV7-2 to TRBJ2-1, with D possibly matching TRBD2 (5 bases). Germline V lookup: CDR1 SGHTA, CDR2 FQGNSA. Between the trimmed V and J ends, which lost 3 bases and 6 bases, there was a span of 21 bases. This CDR3 is built from 17 residues. The CDR3 reads CASSFRWETSSFNEQFF. DNA for the CDR3: TGTGCCAGCAGCTTTAGATGGGAGACATCATCATTCAATGAGCAGTTCTTC.

The chain couples TRBV7-9 to TRBJ2-1; D is possibly TRBD2 (6 bases). The germline CDR1 and CDR2 sequences are SEHNR and FQNEAQ (reference sequence). Trimming took off 0 bases at V and 4 bases at J, with 10 bases between the two ends. The CDR3 totals 15 residues. CDR3 loop: CASSLARGDYNEQFF. For the CDR3, the DNA is TGTGCCAGCAGCTTAGCGCGGGGAGATTACAATGAGCAGTTCTTC.

This chain connects TRBV14 to TRBJ2-1, with 10 bases fitting TRBD2. The germline V gene has CDR1 SGHDN and CDR2 FVKESK. The V gene end was trimmed by 7 bases and the J gene end by 7 bases; junction bases not matched to a gene: 7. The CDR3 extends over 14 amino acids. CDR3 nucleotides: TGTGCCAGCAAGAAGCGGGGGGGCCGGAATGAGCAGTTCTTC. Amino acid sequence: CASKKRGGRNEQFF.

The chain links TRBV9 to TRBJ1-4; D call uncertain. Trimming removed 3 bases from V and 6 bases from J, with 9 bases in between. CDR1 SGDLS and CDR2 YYNGEE come from the germline V gene. The CDR3 consists of 13 residues. The CDR3 spells CASSGREDEKLFF. The CDR3 DNA sequence: TGTGCCAGCAGCGGGCGTGAGGATGAAAAACTGTTTTTT.